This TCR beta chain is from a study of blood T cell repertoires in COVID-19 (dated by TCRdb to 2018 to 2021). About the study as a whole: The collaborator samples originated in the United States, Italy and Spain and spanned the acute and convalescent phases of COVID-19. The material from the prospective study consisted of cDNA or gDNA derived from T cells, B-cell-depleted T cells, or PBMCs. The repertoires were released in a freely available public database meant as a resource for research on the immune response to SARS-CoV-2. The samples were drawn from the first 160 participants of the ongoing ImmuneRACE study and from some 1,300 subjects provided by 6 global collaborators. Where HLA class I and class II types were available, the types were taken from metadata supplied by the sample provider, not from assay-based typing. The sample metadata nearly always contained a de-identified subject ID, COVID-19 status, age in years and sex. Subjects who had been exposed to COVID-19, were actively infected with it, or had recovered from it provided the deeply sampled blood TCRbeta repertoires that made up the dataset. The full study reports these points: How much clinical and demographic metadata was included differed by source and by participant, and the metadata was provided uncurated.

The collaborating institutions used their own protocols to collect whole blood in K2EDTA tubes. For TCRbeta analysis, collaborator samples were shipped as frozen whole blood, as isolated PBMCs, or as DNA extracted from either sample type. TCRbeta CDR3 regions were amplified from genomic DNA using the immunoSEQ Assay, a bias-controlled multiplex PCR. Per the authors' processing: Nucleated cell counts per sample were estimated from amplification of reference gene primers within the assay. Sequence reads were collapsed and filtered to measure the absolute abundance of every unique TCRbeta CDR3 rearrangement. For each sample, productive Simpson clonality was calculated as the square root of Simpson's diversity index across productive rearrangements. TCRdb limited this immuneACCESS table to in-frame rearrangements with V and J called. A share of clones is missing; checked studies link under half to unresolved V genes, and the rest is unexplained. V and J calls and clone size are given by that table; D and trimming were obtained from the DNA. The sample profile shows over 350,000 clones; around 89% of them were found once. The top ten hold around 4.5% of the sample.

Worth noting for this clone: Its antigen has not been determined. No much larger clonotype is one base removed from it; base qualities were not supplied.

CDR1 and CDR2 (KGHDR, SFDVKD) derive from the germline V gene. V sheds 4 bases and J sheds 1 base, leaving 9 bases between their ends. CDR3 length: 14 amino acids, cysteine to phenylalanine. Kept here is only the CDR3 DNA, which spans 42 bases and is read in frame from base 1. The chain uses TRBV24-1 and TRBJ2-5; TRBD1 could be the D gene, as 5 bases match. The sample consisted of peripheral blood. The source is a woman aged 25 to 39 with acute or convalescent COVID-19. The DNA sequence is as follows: TGTGCCACCAGTGAGGGTGACAGCCAAGAGACCCAGTACTTC. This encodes CATSEGDSQETQYF.